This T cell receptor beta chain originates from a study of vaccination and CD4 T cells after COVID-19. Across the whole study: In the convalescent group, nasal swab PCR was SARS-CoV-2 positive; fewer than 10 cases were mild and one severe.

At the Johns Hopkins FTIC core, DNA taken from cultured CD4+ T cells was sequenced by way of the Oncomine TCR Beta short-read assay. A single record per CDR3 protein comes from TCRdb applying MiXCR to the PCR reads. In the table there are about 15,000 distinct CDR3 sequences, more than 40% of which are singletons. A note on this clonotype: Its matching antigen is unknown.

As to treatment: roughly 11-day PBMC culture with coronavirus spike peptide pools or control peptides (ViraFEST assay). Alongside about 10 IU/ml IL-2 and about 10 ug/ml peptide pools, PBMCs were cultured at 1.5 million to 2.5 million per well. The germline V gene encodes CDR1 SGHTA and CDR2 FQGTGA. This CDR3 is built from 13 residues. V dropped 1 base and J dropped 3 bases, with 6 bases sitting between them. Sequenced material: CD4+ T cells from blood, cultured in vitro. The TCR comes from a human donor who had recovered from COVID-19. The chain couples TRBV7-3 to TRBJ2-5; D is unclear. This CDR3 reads CASSLMKEETQYF. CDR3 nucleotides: TGTGCCAGCAGCTTAATGAAAGAAGAGACCCAGTACTTC.